This TCR beta chain was documented in a study of control samples from healthy donors and cancer patients. The protocol was immunoSEQ multiplex PCR, while the TCRdb copy is restricted to in-frame clones and leaves out a portion. The sample gives hundreds of thousands of clones, 82% of which show up once; 10% to 15% is in the top ten. The sample holds one count of this clone. The CDR3 is 15 residues long. V was shortened by 0 bases and J by 4 bases, with 11 bases between the two germline ends. In germline, CDR1 is SGDLS, CDR2 YYNGEE. Sample: PBMCs. J is TRBJ1-5 and V is TRBV9; D gene unclear. This sequence originates from an older woman with lung cancer. CDR3 bases: TGTGCCAGCAGCGTAGGTTGGGCAACAAATCAGCCCCAGCATTTT. Encoded protein: CASSVGWATNQPQHF.